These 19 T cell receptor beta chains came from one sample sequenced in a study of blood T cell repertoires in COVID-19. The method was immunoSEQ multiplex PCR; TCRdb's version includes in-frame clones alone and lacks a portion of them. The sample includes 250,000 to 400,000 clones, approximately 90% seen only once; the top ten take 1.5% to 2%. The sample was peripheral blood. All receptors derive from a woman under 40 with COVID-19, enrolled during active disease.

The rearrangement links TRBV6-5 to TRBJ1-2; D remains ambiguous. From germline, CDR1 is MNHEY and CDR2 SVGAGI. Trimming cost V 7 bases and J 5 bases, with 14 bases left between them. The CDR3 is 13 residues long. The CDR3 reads CASNPSGSYGYTF. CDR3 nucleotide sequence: TGTGCCAGCAACCCTTCGGGGAGTTATGGCTACACCTTC.

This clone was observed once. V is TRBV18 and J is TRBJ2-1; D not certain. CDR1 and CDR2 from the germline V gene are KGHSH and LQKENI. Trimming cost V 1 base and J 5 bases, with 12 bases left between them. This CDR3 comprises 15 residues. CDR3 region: CASSPLEWFDNEQFF. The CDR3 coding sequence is TGTGCCAGCTCACCACTAGAGTGGTTCGACAATGAGCAGTTCTTC.

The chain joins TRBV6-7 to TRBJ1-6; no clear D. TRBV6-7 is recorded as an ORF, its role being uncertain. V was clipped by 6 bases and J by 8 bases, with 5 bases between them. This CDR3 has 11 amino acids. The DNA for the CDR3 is TGTGCCAGCAGCCAGGATTCACCCCTCCACTTT. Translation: CASSQDSPLHF.

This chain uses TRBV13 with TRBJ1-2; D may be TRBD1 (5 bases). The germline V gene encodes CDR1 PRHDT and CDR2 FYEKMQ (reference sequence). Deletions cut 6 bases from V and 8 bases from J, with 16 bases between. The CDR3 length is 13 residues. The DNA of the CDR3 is TGTGCCAGCAGTCGGGACTGGGCGGGGGGCTACACCTTC. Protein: CASSRDWAGGYTF.

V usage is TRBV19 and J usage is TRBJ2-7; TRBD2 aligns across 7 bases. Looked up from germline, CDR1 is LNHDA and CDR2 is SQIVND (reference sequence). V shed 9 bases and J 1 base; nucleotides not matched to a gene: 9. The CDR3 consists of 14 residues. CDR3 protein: CASHPRGESYEQYV. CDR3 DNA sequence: TGTGCCAGCCACCCACGGGGGGAGTCCTACGAGCAGTACGTC.

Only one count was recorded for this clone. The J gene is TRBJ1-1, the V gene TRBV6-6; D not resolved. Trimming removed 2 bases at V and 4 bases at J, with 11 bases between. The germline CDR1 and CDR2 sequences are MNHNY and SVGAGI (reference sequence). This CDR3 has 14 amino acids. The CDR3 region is CASSYVRGGTEAFF. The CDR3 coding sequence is TGTGCCAGCAGTTACGTGCGGGGAGGCACTGAAGCTTTCTTT.

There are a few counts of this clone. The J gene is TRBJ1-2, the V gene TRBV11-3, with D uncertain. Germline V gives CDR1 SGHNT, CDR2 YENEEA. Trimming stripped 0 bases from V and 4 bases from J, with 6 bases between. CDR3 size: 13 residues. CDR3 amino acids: CASSLDFRYGYTF. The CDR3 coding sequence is TGTGCCAGCAGCTTAGATTTTCGCTATGGCTACACCTTC. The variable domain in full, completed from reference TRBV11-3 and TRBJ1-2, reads EAGVVQSPRYKIIEKKQPVAFWCNPISGHNTLYWYLQNLGQGPELLIRYENEEAVDDSQLPKDRFSAERLKGVDSTLKIQPAELGDSAVYLCASSLDFRYGYTFGSGTRLTVV.

The CDR3 is CASSQLSLNRGNTEAFF. The CDR3, as DNA: TGCGCCAGCAGCCAACTTTCTCTTAACAGGGGTAACACTGAAGCTTTCTTT. V usage is TRBV4-1 and J usage is TRBJ1-1; 7 bases match TRBD1. Germline V gene sequence: CDR1 MGHRA, CDR2 YSYEKL. With 2 bases clipped from V and 2 bases from J, the junction kept 11 bases outside the gene matches. This CDR3 spans 17 amino acids.

The CDR3, as DNA: TGTGCCAGCAGCCTAACTTACTCTGGGGCCAACGTCCTGACTTTC. It is translated as CASSLTYSGANVLTF. The rearrangement joins TRBV7-9 to TRBJ2-6; D is ambiguous. Germline lookup yields CDR1 SEHNR and CDR2 FQNEAQ (reference sequence). The CDR3 has 15 amino acids. Trimming removed 5 bases at V and 0 bases at J, with 8 bases between.

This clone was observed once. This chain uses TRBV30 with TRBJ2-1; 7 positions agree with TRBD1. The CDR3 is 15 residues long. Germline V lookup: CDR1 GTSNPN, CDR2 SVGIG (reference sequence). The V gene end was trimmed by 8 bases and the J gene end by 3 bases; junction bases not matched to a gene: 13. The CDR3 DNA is TGTGCCCACTCCCGACAGGGTCAACTCTACAATGAGCAGTTCTTC. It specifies CAHSRQGQLYNEQFF.

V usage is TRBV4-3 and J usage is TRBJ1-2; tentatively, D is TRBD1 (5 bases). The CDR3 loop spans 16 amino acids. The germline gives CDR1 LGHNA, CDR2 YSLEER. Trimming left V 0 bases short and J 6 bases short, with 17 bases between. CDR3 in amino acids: CASSQEWGGSRDGYTF. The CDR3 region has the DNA TGCGCCAGCAGCCAAGAATGGGGGGGGTCTCGGGATGGCTACACCTTC.

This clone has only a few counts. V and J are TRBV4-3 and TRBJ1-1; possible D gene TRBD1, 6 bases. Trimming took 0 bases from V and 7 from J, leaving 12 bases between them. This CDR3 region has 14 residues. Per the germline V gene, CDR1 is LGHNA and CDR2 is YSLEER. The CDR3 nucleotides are TGCGCCAGCAGCCAAGATCCGTACAGGGATGAAGCTTTCTTT. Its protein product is CASSQDPYRDEAFF.

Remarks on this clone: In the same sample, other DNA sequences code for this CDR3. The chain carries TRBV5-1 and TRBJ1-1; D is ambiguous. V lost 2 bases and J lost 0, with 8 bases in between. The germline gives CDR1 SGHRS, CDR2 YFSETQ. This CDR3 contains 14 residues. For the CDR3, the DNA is TGCGCCAGCAGCTTAGAGGGAATGAACACTGAAGCTTTCTTT. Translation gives CASSLEGMNTEAFF.

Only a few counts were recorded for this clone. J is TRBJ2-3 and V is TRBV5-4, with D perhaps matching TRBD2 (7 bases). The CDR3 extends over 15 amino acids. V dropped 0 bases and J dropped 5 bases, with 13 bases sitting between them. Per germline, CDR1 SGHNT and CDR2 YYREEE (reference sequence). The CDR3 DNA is TGTGCCAGCAGCTTGGCGTCGGGGGGCGGAGATACGCAGTATTTT. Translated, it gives CASSLASGGGDTQYF.

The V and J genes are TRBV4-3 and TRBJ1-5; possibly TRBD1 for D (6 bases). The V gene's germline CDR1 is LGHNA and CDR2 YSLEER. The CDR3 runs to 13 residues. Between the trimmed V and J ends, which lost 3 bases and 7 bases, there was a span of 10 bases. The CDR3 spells CASSQEGGQPQHF. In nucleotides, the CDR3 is TGCGCCAGCAGCCAGGAAGGGGGACAGCCCCAGCATTTT.

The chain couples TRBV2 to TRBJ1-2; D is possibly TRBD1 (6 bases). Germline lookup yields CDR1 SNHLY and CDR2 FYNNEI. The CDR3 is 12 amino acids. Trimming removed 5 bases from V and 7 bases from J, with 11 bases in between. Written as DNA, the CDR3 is TGTGCCAGCAGTAAACAGGGTGGTGGCTACACCTTC. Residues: CASSKQGGGYTF.

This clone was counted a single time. In DNA, the CDR3 is TGTGCCAGTAGTAAGGGACAGGGTCGCAGCAATCAGCCCCAGCATTTT. It translates to CASSKGQGRSNQPQHF. V usage is TRBV19 and J usage is TRBJ1-5; 9 bases line up with TRBD1. J gave up 1 base and V 4 bases, and 5 bases lay outside the gene matches. Per the germline V gene, CDR1 is LNHDA and CDR2 is SQIVND (reference sequence). CDR3 size: 16 residues.

Here the CDR3 DNA reads TGTGCCAGCAGCCTTACAGGGGGCACAGATACGCAGTATTTT. Residues: CASSLTGGTDTQYF. This chain links TRBV2 with TRBJ2-3; TRBD1 agrees at 7 bases. With V trimmed by 6 bases and J by 1 base, 4 bases remained unmatched. CDR3 length equals 14 residues. CDR1 is SNHLY, CDR2 FYNNEI, per germline.

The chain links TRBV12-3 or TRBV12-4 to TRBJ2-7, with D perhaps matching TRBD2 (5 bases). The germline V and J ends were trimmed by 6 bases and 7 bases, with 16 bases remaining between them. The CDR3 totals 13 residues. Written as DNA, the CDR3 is TGTGCCAGCAGCTTCGCCCCCGAGGGAGAGCAGTACGTC. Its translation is CASSFAPEGEQYV.